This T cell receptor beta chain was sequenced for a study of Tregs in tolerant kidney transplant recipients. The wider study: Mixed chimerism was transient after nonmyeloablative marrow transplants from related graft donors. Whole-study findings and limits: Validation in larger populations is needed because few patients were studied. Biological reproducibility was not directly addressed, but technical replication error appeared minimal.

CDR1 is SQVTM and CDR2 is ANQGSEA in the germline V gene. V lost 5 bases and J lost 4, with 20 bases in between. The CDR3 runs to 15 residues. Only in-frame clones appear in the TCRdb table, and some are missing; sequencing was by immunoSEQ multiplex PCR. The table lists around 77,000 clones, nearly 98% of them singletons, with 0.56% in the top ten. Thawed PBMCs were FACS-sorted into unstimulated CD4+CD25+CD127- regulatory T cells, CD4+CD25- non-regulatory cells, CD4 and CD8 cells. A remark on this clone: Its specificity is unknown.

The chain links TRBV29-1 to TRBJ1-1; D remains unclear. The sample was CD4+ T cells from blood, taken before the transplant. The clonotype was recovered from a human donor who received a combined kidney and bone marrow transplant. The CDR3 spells CSVLPGIREGTEAFF. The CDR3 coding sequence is TGCAGCGTTTTACCCGGAATCCGGGAGGGCACTGAAGCTTTCTTT.